One sample yielded the 12 T cell receptor beta chains listed below, sequenced in a study of T cell responses to AZD1222 COVID-19 vaccine. Method: immunoSEQ multiplex PCR; TCRdb's copy keeps in-frame clones and lacks some. The sample contains over 100,000 clones, around 87% of which appear only once. The sequenced sample was peripheral blood, obtained on day 0 of AZD1222 vaccination. These receptor sequences come from an adult in good health.

The genes are TRBV12-5 and TRBJ1-6; 7 bases align to TRBD1. In germline, CDR1 is LGHNT, CDR2 FRNRAP. The CDR3 loop spans 16 amino acids. V dropped 6 bases and J dropped 8; count of bases not matched to a gene: 13. The CDR3 region has the DNA TGTGCTAGTGGCCCCACCGACAGGGAGGAGGATTCACCCCTCCACTTT. It yields the protein CASGPTDREEDSPLHF. Combining the CDR3 with reference TRBV12-5 and TRBJ1-6 gives the whole variable domain DARVTQTPRHKVTEMGQEVTMRCQPILGHNTVFWYRQTMMQGLELLAYFRNRAPLDDSGMPKDRFSAEMPDATLATLKIQPSEPRDSAVYFCASGPTDREEDSPLHFGNGTRLTVT.

This clone came up once. CDR3 amino acids: CASSQTAGTAYEQFF. CDR3 in DNA: TGCGCCAGCAGCCAGACCGCCGGGACAGCTTATGAGCAGTTCTTC. The J gene is TRBJ2-1, the V gene TRBV4-1; TRBD1 matches at 7 bases. With 3 bases clipped from V and 8 bases from J, the junction kept 10 bases outside the gene matches. Germline lookup yields CDR1 MGHRA and CDR2 YSYEKL. This CDR3 spans 15 amino acids.

J is TRBJ1-2 and V is TRBV4-3; D gene uncertain. V was pared by 0 bases and J by 7 bases, with 15 bases between. CDR1 LGHNA and CDR2 YSLEER come from the germline V gene. The CDR3 is made up of 15 amino acids. The CDR3: CASSQDAARAPGYTF. The CDR3 nucleotides read TGCGCCAGCAGCCAAGACGCCGCCCGGGCCCCTGGCTACACCTTC.

The chain is built from TRBV7-2 and TRBJ1-5; a possible D gene is TRBD1 (5 bases). Trimming cost V 5 bases and J 4 bases, with 9 bases left between them. The CDR3 has 13 residues. The germline V gene has CDR1 SGHTA and CDR2 FQGNSA. The CDR3 here is CASSPGGNQPQHF. The CDR3 region has the DNA TGTGCCAGCAGCCCGGGGGGAAATCAGCCCCAGCATTTT.

Only a few counts were recorded for this clone. The chain is built from TRBV20-1 and TRBJ2-7; D gene uncertain. Looked up from germline, CDR1 is DFQATT and CDR2 is SNEGSKA (reference sequence). CDR3 length: 11 residues. With 4 bases removed from V and 3 bases from J, the gap between germline ends came to 7 bases. Here the CDR3 reads CSAKLDYEQYF. CDR3 DNA: TGCAGTGCTAAACTCGACTACGAGCAGTACTTC.

The CDR3 DNA sequence: TGCAGTGCTAGTCGAGGTCTAACTAACTATGGCTACACCTTC. It codes for CSASRGLTNYGYTF. The chain recombines TRBV20-1 with TRBJ1-2; D gene uncertain. Between the trimmed V and J ends, which lost 3 bases and 0 bases, there was a span of 11 bases. Germline V gives CDR1 DFQATT, CDR2 SNEGSKA (reference sequence). The CDR3 is 14 residues long.

This chain joins TRBV19 and TRBJ1-1, with a weak D call TRBD1 (5 bases). Germline V gene data show CDR1 as LNHDA and CDR2 as SQIVND (reference sequence). This CDR3 has 14 residues. With 7 bases removed from V and 1 base from J, the gap between germline ends came to 13 bases. This CDR3 reads CASKKGEGNTEAFF. Here the CDR3 DNA reads TGTGCCAGTAAGAAAGGGGAGGGGAACACTGAAGCTTTCTTT.

The chain uses TRBV7-2 and TRBJ2-7; TRBD1 might be the D (5 bases). The CDR3 covers 14 residues. The germline CDR1 and CDR2 sequences are SGHTA and FQGNSA. Trimming cost V 2 bases and J 2 bases, with 10 bases left between them. The CDR3 region is CASSLLPGPYEQYF. In DNA form, the CDR3 reads TGTGCCAGCAGCTTATTACCAGGGCCCTACGAGCAGTACTTC.

This clone was picked up a small number of times. V and J are TRBV9 and TRBJ2-7; possibly TRBD1 for D (7 bases). The CDR3 sequence is 12 residues long. The germline V gene encodes CDR1 SGDLS and CDR2 YYNGEE. Trimming left V 4 bases short and J 4 bases short, with 9 bases between. The CDR3 region is CASSPGGYEQYF. The CDR3 DNA sequence: TGTGCCAGCAGCCCAGGGGGGTACGAGCAGTACTTC.

The chain combines TRBV11-2 with TRBJ1-2; no definite D call. This CDR3 region has 15 residues. Trimming pared 3 bases from V and 5 bases from J, leaving 16 bases between. Germline V gene sequence: CDR1 SGHAT, CDR2 FQNNGV. CDR3 amino acids: CASSLYEGGWYGYTF. In DNA form, the CDR3 reads TGTGCCAGCAGCTTGTACGAGGGAGGGTGGTATGGCTACACCTTC.

The J gene is TRBJ2-5, the V gene TRBV4-2; 16 bases map to TRBD2. Trimming at V came to 4 bases and at J to 5 bases, leaving 10 bases not matched to a gene. Germline V gene data show CDR1 as LGHNA and CDR2 as YNFKEQ. CDR3 length: 18 residues. CDR3 residues: CASSPGLAGGLREETQYF. The CDR3 DNA follows: TGTGCCAGCAGCCCGGGACTAGCGGGGGGGCTGAGAGAGGAGACCCAGTACTTC.

This sequence joins TRBV7-3 and TRBJ1-1; the D is unclear. The germline gives CDR1 SGHTA, CDR2 FQGTGA. With 2 bases removed from V and 6 bases from J, the gap between germline ends came to 13 bases. CDR3 length: 14 amino acids. Here the CDR3 reads CASSLGYVTAEAFF. CDR3 in DNA: TGTGCCAGCAGCTTAGGCTATGTCACAGCTGAAGCTTTCTTT.